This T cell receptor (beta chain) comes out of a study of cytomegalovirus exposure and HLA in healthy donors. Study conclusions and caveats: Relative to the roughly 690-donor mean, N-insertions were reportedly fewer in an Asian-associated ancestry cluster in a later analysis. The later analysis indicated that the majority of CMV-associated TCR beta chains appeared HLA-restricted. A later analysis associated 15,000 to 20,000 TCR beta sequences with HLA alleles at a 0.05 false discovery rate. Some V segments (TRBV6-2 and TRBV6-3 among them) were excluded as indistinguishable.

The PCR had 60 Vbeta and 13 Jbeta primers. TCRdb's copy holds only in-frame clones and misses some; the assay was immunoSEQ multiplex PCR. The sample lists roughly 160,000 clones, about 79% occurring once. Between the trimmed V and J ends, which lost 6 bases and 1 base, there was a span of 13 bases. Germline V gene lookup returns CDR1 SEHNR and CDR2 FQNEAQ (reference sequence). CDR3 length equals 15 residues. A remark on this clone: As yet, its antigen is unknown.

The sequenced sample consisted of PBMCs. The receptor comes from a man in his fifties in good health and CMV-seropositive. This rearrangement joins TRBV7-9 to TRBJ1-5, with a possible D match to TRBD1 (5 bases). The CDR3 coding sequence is TGTGCCAGCAGTTGGGGGGATTCGAGCAATCAGCCCCAGCATTTT. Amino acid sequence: CASSWGDSSNQPQHF.